A single sample is the source of the 11 T cell receptor beta chains below, sequenced in a study of shared clonotypes between healthy human individuals. CD45RO-negative, CCR7-positively selected cells formed the naive CD8 fraction, excluding terminally differentiated effector memory CD45RA+ cells. TCRdb keeps only in-frame clones here, not all; method: immunoSEQ multiplex PCR. This table has approximately 2,200,000 clones, approximately 94% appearing once. Sequencing was performed on naive CD8+ T cells from PBMCs. All receptors derive from a man between 18 and 29 years old in good health. Some clones in this sample may be carry-over from other donors' samples.

The J gene is TRBJ1-5, the V gene TRBV6-1; no clear D gene. Germline lookup yields CDR1 MNHNS and CDR2 SASEGT. V was pared by 8 bases and J by 0 bases, with 11 bases between. This CDR3 region has 14 residues. The CDR3 sequence: CASCWAFSNQPQHF. The DNA for the CDR3 is TGTGCCAGCTGTTGGGCCTTTAGCAATCAGCCCCAGCATTTT.

The genes are TRBV9 and TRBJ1-3; D call uncertain. Germline V CDR1 and CDR2: SGDLS, YYNGEE. Trimming pared 1 base from V and 4 bases from J, leaving 9 bases between. The CDR3 extends over 14 amino acids. The CDR3 protein is CASSVTHAGNTIYF. For the CDR3, the DNA is TGTGCCAGCAGCGTAACACACGCAGGAAACACCATATATTTT.

J is TRBJ2-1 and V is TRBV5-1; the D gene is possibly TRBD2 (5 bases). Germline CDR1 and CDR2: SGHRS and YFSETQ. The CDR3 consists of 13 residues. Trimming removed 7 bases at V and 5 bases at J, with 13 bases between. The CDR3 DNA follows: TGCGCCAGCCGCCCTCGGGGTAACAATGAGCAGTTCTTC. Translation: CASRPRGNNEQFF.

The V gene is TRBV11-2, the J gene TRBJ2-1, with 9 bases fitting TRBD2. Germline V gene sequence: CDR1 SGHAT, CDR2 FQNNGV. CDR3 size: 16 residues. Trimming at V came to 4 bases and at J to 9 bases, leaving 13 bases not matched to a gene. Here the CDR3 DNA reads TGTGCCAGCAGCTGGACTTCCCGCGGGAGGGCCGCTGAGCAGTTCTTC. It is translated as CASSWTSRGRAAEQFF.

The chain employs TRBV7-2 and TRBJ2-1, with TRBD2 matching over 13 bases. Germline loops: CDR1 SGHTA, CDR2 FQGNSA. Trimming at V came to 5 bases and at J to 5 bases, leaving 6 bases not matched to a gene. The CDR3 totals 16 residues. DNA for the CDR3: TGTGCCAGCAGCCTACTAGCGGGAGGGCCCCACAATGAGCAGTTCTTC. This codes for CASSLLAGGPHNEQFF.

The chain uses TRBV27 and TRBJ2-3; D may be TRBD2 (5 bases). Germline V lookup: CDR1 MNHEY, CDR2 SMNVEV (reference sequence). The CDR3 contains 14 residues. V was shortened by 6 bases and J by 4 bases, with 14 bases between the two germline ends. CDR3 bases: TGTGCCAGCAGCGTAGCGTTCATAGCAGATACGCAGTATTTT. Translated, it gives CASSVAFIADTQYF.

Turning to this clone: Distinct nucleotide sequences in the sample also encode this CDR3. The rearrangement links TRBV6-5 to TRBJ1-1; weak D call: TRBD1 (5 bases). Trimming removed 0 bases from V and 5 bases from J, with 13 bases in between. The CDR3 contains 15 residues. Germline CDR1 and CDR2: MNHEY and SVGAGI. The CDR3 DNA sequence: TGTGCCAGCAGTTACTCGAGGGGACCTGGGACTGAAGCTTTCTTT. Translated, it gives CASSYSRGPGTEAFF.

This chain uses TRBV11-2 with TRBJ2-7; D is perhaps TRBD1 or TRBD2 (5 bases each). In germline, CDR1 is SGHAT, CDR2 FQNNGV. This CDR3 has 13 residues. Between the trimmed V and J ends, which lost 6 bases and 3 bases, there was a span of 12 bases. CDR3 region: CASRGTDDYEQYF. CDR3 DNA sequence: TGTGCCAGCAGGGGGACGGATGACTACGAGCAGTACTTC.

The J gene is TRBJ2-5, the V gene TRBV7-3; maybe TRBD2 (6 bases). Germline V gives CDR1 SGHTA, CDR2 FQGTGA. The germline V and J ends were trimmed by 5 bases and 0 bases, with 10 bases remaining between them. The CDR3 length is 14 residues. The CDR3 here is CASSPRLDQETQYF. CDR3 DNA sequence: TGTGCCAGCAGCCCACGACTAGACCAAGAGACCCAGTACTTC.

This chain uses TRBV28 with TRBJ1-1; no clear D gene. In germline, CDR1 is MDHEN, CDR2 SYDVKM. There are 17 residues in the CDR3. V lost 5 bases, J lost 6 bases, and 25 bases lay in between. CDR3 region: CASSRPVARRDNSEAFF. CDR3 DNA: TGTGCCAGCAGTCGGCCAGTGGCACGGAGGGATAACTCTGAAGCTTTCTTT.

The chain recombines TRBV28 with TRBJ1-1; 7 bases line up with TRBD1. Unmatched junction bases numbered 6, after V lost 6 bases and J lost 5 bases. Germline CDR1 reads MDHEN; CDR2 reads SYDVKM. This CDR3 spans 13 amino acids. The CDR3 protein is CASRQTGKTEAFF. The CDR3 DNA reads as TGTGCCAGCAGACAGACAGGGAAGACTGAAGCTTTCTTT.